This T cell receptor beta chain is drawn from a study of cytotoxic CD8 clonotypes in ibrutinib-treated CLL. Study overall: Patients: around 11 relapsed/refractory, some 16 treatment-naive, fewer than 18 IGHV unmutated. A mean of roughly 250,000 productive templates and approximately 90,000 productive rearrangements was obtained per sample. Findings of the study overall: Lymph node repertoires were not studied, and sampling times were unmatched. In comparison with age-matched healthy donors, baseline clonality was higher and tracked circulating CD8+ T-cell counts.

Some clones are missing from TCRdb's copy, which holds only in-frame ones; the method was immunoSEQ multiplex PCR. In the table there are about 89,000 clones, approximately 78% of which are singletons. Remarks on this clone: Antigen unknown.

CDR3 length: 14 residues. Trimming at V came to 7 bases and at J to 8 bases, leaving 10 bases not matched to a gene. CDR1 and CDR2 (germline): SGHNT, YYREEE (reference sequence). The source of this sequence is a human donor with chronic lymphocytic leukemia. This specimen consisted of PBMCs, obtained after 12 months of ibrutinib treatment. The J gene is TRBJ2-3, the V gene TRBV5-4; 10 bases align to TRBD2. In DNA, the CDR3 is TGTGCCAGCTTTATTAGCGGGGGGCGGGGTACGCAGTATTTT. It yields the protein CASFISGGRGTQYF.